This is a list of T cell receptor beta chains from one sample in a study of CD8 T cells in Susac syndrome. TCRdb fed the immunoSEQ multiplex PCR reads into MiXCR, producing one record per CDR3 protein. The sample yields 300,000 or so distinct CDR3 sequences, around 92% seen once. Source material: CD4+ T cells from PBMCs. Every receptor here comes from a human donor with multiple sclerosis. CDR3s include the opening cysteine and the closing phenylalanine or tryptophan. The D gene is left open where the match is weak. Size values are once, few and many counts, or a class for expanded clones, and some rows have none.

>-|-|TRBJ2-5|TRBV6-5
TGTGCCAGCAGTTACTGGGGGCTAGTGGCAGGGAGGGGAGAGACCCAGTACTTC
CASSYWGLVAGRGETQYF
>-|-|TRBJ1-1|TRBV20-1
TGCAGTGCTAGACACAGCACTGAAGCTTTCTTT
CSARHSTEAFF
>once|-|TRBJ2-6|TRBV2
TGTGCCAGGGAACAGGGATCTGGGGCCAACGTCCTGACTTTC
CAREQGSGANVLTF
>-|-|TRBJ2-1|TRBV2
TGTGCCAGCGGCAGGGAAAGCGGCAATGAGCAGTTCTTC
CASGRESGNEQFF
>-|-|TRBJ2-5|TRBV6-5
TGTGCCAGCAGTCTAGGGAGTGCCCAAGAGACCCAGTACTTC
CASSLGSAQETQYF
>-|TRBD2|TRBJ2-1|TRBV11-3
TGTGCCAGCAGCTCGGGGGGAGGCAATGAGCAGTTCTTC
CASSSGGGNEQFF
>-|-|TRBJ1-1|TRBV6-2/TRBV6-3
TGTGCCAGCAGTCAACTCGGGGCCGAGGCTTTCTTT
CASSQLGAEAFF
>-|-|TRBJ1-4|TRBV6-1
TGTGCCAGCAGTGAAGTGCCAGTAGAAGAAAAACTGTTTTTT
CASSEVPVEEKLFF
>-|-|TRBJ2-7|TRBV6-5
TGTGCCAGCAGTTACTCGTTCGCGGGATTGGGCGAGCAGTACTTC
CASSYSFAGLGEQYF
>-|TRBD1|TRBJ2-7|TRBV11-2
TGTGCCAGCCTTCCAGGGACAGGGAACAACGAGCAGTACTTC
CASLPGTGNNEQYF
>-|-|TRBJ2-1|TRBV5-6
TGTGCCAGCAGCTTGCTACTCCTGAACAATGAGCAGTTCTTC
CASSLLLLNNEQFF
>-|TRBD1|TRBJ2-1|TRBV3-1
TGTGCCAGCAGCCAAGTAACAGGGGCCTACAATGAGCAGTTCTTC
CASSQVTGAYNEQFF
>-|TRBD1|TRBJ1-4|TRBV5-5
TGTGCCCGCAACAGGGGGCCCAGAGAAAAACTGTTTTTT
CARNRGPREKLFF
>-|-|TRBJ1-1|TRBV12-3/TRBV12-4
TGTGCCAGCAGTCCCCTCGGGACGGATAAACCAGAAGCTTTCTTT
CASSPLGTDKPEAFF
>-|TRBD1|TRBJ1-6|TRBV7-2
TGTGCCAGCAGCCCCGACAGGGCCTCCTATAATTCACCCCTCCACTTT
CASSPDRASYNSPLHF
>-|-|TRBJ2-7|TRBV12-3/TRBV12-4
TGTGCCAGCAATTATCGGAGGGGGCCTTACGAGCAGTACTTC
CASNYRRGPYEQYF
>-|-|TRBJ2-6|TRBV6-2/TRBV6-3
TGTGCCAGCAAAGAGGATGCTGGGGCCAACGTCCTGACTTTC
CASKEDAGANVLTF
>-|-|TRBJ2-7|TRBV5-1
TGCGCCAGCAGCTTGGCAGCCGGGAGATCCTACGAGCAGTACTTC
CASSLAAGRSYEQYF
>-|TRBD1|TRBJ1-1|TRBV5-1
TGCGCCAGCAGCTTTACGAATAACAGGGGGAACACTGAAGCTTTCTTT
CASSFTNNRGNTEAFF
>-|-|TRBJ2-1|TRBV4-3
TGCGCCAGCAGCCCCATTTTCGGGATATCCAGCTCCTACAATGAGCAGTTCTTC
CASSPIFGISSSYNEQFF